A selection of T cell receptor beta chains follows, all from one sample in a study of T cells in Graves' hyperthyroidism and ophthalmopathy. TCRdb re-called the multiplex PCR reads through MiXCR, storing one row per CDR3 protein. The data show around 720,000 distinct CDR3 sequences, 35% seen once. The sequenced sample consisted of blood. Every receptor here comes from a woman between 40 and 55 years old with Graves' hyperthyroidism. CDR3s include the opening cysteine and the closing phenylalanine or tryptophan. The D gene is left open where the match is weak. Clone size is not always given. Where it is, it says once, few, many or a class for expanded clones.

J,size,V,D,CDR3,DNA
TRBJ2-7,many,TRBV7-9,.,CASSGRQVGAYEQYF,TGTGCCAGCAGCGGCCGACAGGTGGGGGCCTACGAGCAGTACTTC
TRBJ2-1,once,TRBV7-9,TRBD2,CASSSQWRSGGNEQFF,TGCGCCAGCAGCTCCCAATGGAGGAGCGGGGGTAATGAGCAGTTCTTC
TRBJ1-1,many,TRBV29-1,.,CSAKTEVHEAFF,TGCAGCGCTAAGACAGAGGTCCATGAAGCTTTCTTT
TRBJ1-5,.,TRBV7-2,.,CASSSLAGVRKTQHF,TGTGCCAGCAGCTCCCTAGCGGGAGTTCGGAAGACCCAGCATTTT
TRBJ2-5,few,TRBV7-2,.,CASSQHPWTRPLFQETQYF,TGCGCCAGCAGCCAACATCCCTGGACACGACCCCTCTTCCAAGAGACCCAGTACTTC
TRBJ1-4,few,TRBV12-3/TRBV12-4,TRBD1,CASSLRQGREKLFF,TGTGCCAGCAGTCTAAGACAGGGACGGGAAAAACTGTTTTTT
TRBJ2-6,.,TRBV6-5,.,CASSPGLSWANVLTF,TGTGCCAGCAGTCCGGGACTCTCTTGGGCCAACGTCCTGACTTTC
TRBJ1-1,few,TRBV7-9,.,CASIHRVGTEAFF,TGTGCCAGCATTCACAGGGTAGGCACTGAAGCTTTCTTT
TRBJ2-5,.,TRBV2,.,CASIKEIQYF,TGTGCCAGCATTAAAGAGATCCAGTACTTC
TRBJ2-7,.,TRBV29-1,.,CSVDRWPGYNEQYF,TGCAGCGTTGACAGGTGGCCCGGATACAATGAGCAGTACTTC
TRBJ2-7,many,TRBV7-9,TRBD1,CASSLIIRGTEQYF,TGTGCCAGCAGCTTAATCATCAGGGGGACCGAGCAGTACTTC
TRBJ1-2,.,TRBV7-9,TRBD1,CASSRNRGPYGYTF,TGTGCCAGCAGCCGGAACAGGGGACCCTATGGCTACACCTTC
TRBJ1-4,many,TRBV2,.,CASQNEKLFF,TGTGCCAGTCAGAATGAAAAACTGTTTTTT
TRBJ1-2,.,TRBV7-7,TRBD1,CASSLGPRGEGYTF,TGTGCTAGCAGCTTAGGTCCCAGGGGGGAAGGCTACACCTTC
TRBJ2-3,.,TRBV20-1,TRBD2,CSAPSGRANGDTQYF,TGCAGTGCTCCTAGCGGGAGGGCCAATGGCGATACGCAGTATTTT
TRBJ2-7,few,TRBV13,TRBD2,CASSDSGSKNYEQYF,TGTGCCAGCAGCGATAGCGGGAGTAAGAACTACGAGCAGTACTTC
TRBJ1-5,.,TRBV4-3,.,CASSQIGIGQSNQPQHF,TGCGCCAGCAGCCAGATAGGCATCGGACAAAGCAATCAGCCCCAGCATTTT
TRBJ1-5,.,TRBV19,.,CASSIQKGQPQHF,TGTGCCAGTAGTATACAGAAGGGTCAGCCCCAGCATTTT
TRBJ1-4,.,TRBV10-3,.,CAISESMGEANEKLFF,TGTGCCATCAGTGAGTCGATGGGGGAAGCTAATGAAAAACTGTTTTTT